Each of the 32 T cell receptor beta chains below was sequenced from the same sample in a study of post-analysis software for immune sequencing data. Overall study findings and caveats: The study found TRBV5-6, TRBV5-1 and TRBV20-1 among a few TRBV segments more frequent in patients than controls.

Unique molecular identifiers were built into the TCR beta cDNA libraries. Each CDR3 protein is one row after TCRdb ran MiXCR on the PCR reads. The sample has under 900,000 distinct CDR3 sequences; roughly half are singletons. The antigens of these receptors remain unknown. Sequences were obtained from blood. These receptors were obtained from a girl aged 5 to 17 with multiple sclerosis.

V is TRBV4-1 and J is TRBJ2-5; perhaps TRBD2 as D (6 bases). V gave up 2 bases and J gave up 5 bases, with 15 bases separating them. CDR1 is MGHRA and CDR2 is YSYEKL in the germline V gene. The length of the CDR3 is 15 residues. CDR3 region: CASSQPEEGWETQYF. CDR3 in DNA: TGCGCCAGCAGCCAACCCGAGGAGGGGTGGGAGACCCAGTACTTC.

This clonotype was seen just once. CDR3 coding DNA: TGTGCCAGCAGCCCCGTTTTTGCGGGACCCTACGAGCAGTACTTC. As protein: CASSPVFAGPYEQYF. The chain uses TRBV3-1 and TRBJ2-7, with D perhaps TRBD2 (6 bases). V was shortened by 4 bases and J by 2 bases, with 15 bases between the two germline ends. The germline V gene encodes CDR1 LGHDT and CDR2 YNNKEL (reference sequence). The CDR3 runs 15 residues.

Written as DNA, the CDR3 is TGTGCCAGCAGTTATCCCCCGGGACAAGCTAGCAATCAGCCCCAGCATTTT. It specifies CASSYPPGQASNQPQHF. This chain links TRBV6-2 or TRBV6-3 with TRBJ1-5, with a possible D match to TRBD1 (6 bases). Trimming took off 3 bases at V and 0 bases at J, with 15 bases between the two ends. CDR1 and CDR2 from the germline V gene are MNHEY and SVGEGT. This CDR3 comprises 17 residues.

The CDR3, as DNA: TGTGCCAGCAGCACGTCGGTACCGCGCTATTACAATGAGCAGTTCTTC. This sequence encodes CASSTSVPRYYNEQFF. The chain employs TRBV7-9 and TRBJ2-1; no clear D. V lost 5 bases to trimming and J lost 4 bases, with 18 bases between them. CDR1 is SEHNR and CDR2 is FQNEAQ in the germline V gene (reference sequence). This CDR3 spans 16 amino acids.

The V gene is TRBV20-1, the J gene TRBJ2-2; TRBD2 is a possible D gene (6 bases). The CDR3 sequence is 15 residues long. Germline CDR1 reads DFQATT; CDR2 reads SNEGSKA (reference sequence). Trimming removed 2 bases from V and 4 bases from J, with 14 bases in between. CDR3 in amino acids: CSARRRELGTGELFF. The CDR3 DNA is TGCAGTGCTAGACGTCGGGAGCTCGGCACCGGGGAGCTGTTTTTT.

This clonotype was seen a handful of times. The chain is built from TRBV11-3 and TRBJ2-1; 9 nucleotides match TRBD2. CDR3 length: 13 residues. J gave up 6 bases and V 5 bases, and 2 bases lay outside the gene matches. Germline loops: CDR1 SGHNT, CDR2 YENEEA. The CDR3 here is CASSKLAGNEQFF. The CDR3 bases are TGTGCCAGCAGCAAACTAGCGGGCAATGAGCAGTTCTTC.

The chain is built from TRBV6-1 and TRBJ2-5, with unresolved D. The J call may be mistaken, given a closer DNA end match to TRBJ2-7. The CDR3 has 12 residues. The V gene's germline CDR1 is MNHNS and CDR2 SASEGT. CDR3 coding DNA: TGTGCCAGCAGTGAATGGGGAAACGAGCAGTACTTC. This sequence encodes CASSEWGNEQYF.

This clonotype showed up just a few times. This chain uses TRBV7-9 with TRBJ2-3, with D possibly matching TRBD1 (6 bases). Germline CDR1 SEHNR, CDR2 FQNEAQ (reference sequence). The CDR3 covers 16 residues. V gave up 2 bases and J gave up 0 bases, with 12 bases separating them. CDR3 coding DNA: TGTGCCAGCAGCTTACTGACAGGTCCGAGCACAGATACGCAGTATTTT. Translated, it gives CASSLLTGPSTDTQYF.

In this sample, this clonotype turned up a few times. The rearrangement joins TRBV7-6 to TRBJ2-7, with TRBD2 identical over 7 bases. Germline CDR1 reads SGHVS; CDR2 reads FNYEAQ. There are 15 residues in the CDR3. With 5 bases clipped from V and 3 bases from J, the junction kept 10 bases outside the gene matches. The CDR3, as DNA: TGTGCCAGCAGCCCACGGACTAGAGAACTCTACGAGCAGTACTTC. Its translation is CASSPRTRELYEQYF.

The chain recombines TRBV5-1 with TRBJ2-5; D remains unclear. The CDR3 is made up of 12 amino acids. V dropped 0 bases and J dropped 5 bases, with 5 bases sitting between them. Germline loops: CDR1 SGHRS, CDR2 YFSETQ. CDR3 sequence reads: CASSLELETQYF. In nucleotides, the CDR3 is TGCGCCAGCAGCTTGGAATTGGAGACCCAGTACTTC.

The V and J genes are TRBV5-6 and TRBJ2-1, with TRBD1 matching 7 bases. V gave up 2 bases and J gave up 7 bases; unmatched junction bases: 6. The CDR3 is 14 amino acids. Germline CDR1 reads SGHDT; CDR2 reads YYEEEE. CDR3 loop: CASSFNLRGNEQFF. CDR3 bases: TGTGCCAGCAGCTTCAACCTCAGGGGGAATGAGCAGTTCTTC.

The rearrangement links TRBV4-1 to TRBJ1-2; 9 nucleotides match TRBD1. The CDR3 runs to 17 residues. Looked up from germline, CDR1 is MGHRA and CDR2 is YSYEKL. With 2 bases clipped from V and 4 bases from J, the junction kept 11 bases outside the gene matches. Here the CDR3 DNA reads TGCGCCAGCAGCCAACCGGGACAGGGCTCGTCGGGCTATGGCTACACCTTC. It codes for CASSQPGQGSSGYGYTF.

This clonotype was counted a few times. CDR3 coding DNA: TGTGCCAGCAGCCCGGGGACAGGCCTGGTGACTGACTATGGCTACACCTTC. This encodes CASSPGTGLVTDYGYTF. The rearrangement joins TRBV7-6 to TRBJ1-2, with 8 nucleotides matching TRBD1. Germline V gene data show CDR1 as SGHVS and CDR2 as FNYEAQ. V was clipped by 5 bases and J by 3 bases; unmatched bases: 14. This CDR3 contains 17 residues.

The chain joins TRBV6-6 to TRBJ2-7; no clear D. V dropped 5 bases and J dropped 3 bases, with 8 bases sitting between them. Germline V gives CDR1 MNHNY, CDR2 SVGAGI (reference sequence). The CDR3 is 12 amino acids. The CDR3 nucleotides read TGTGCCAGCAGTCAGACCAACTACGAGCAGTACTTC. Translated, it gives CASSQTNYEQYF.

This chain joins TRBV2 and TRBJ1-5; TRBD1 agrees at 7 bases. The CDR3 covers 15 residues. Germline V gene sequence: CDR1 SNHLY, CDR2 FYNNEI. Unmatched junction bases numbered 10, after V lost 8 bases and J lost 3 bases. The CDR3 bases are TGTGCCAGCCAGGGGCAGGGGGGCTACAATCAGCCCCAGCATTTT. Translation gives CASQGQGGYNQPQHF.

V gene TRBV3-1 combines with J gene TRBJ2-5; tentative D call: TRBD1 (6 bases). The end of the DNA is better explained by TRBJ2-7, so the J call may be wrong. The CDR3 runs 14 residues. Germline loops: CDR1 LGHDT, CDR2 YNNKEL (reference sequence). This CDR3 is CASSVYGGLYEQYF. The CDR3 coding sequence is TGTGCCAGCAGCGTCTATGGGGGCCTGTACGAGCAGTACTTC.

This chain joins TRBV7-9 and TRBJ2-7; possibly TRBD1 for D (5 bases). The CDR3 totals 16 residues. Germline CDR1 and CDR2: SEHNR and FQNEAQ (reference sequence). V dropped 5 bases and J dropped 3 bases, with 20 bases sitting between them. CDR3: CASSQNTGHAFYEQYF. In DNA, the CDR3 is TGTGCCAGCAGCCAGAACACCGGACATGCCTTCTACGAGCAGTACTTC.

The chain has TRBV20-1 and TRBJ2-7, with D possibly being TRBD1 or TRBD2 (6 bases each). V lost 0 bases and J lost 4, with 16 bases in between. The CDR3 is 15 residues long. Germline-derived CDR1 and CDR2 are DFQATT and SNEGSKA (reference sequence). The CDR3 nucleotides are TGCAGTGCTAGAGAGGGGGCGGGTAGCGGATACGAGCAGTACTTC. Amino acid sequence: CSAREGAGSGYEQYF.

The chain employs TRBV5-1 and TRBJ1-1, with D unresolved. The V end was cut by 0 bases, the J end by 3 bases, with 18 bases between. CDR3 length: 17 amino acids. The germline gives CDR1 SGHRS, CDR2 YFSETQ. The chain's CDR3 is CASSLDAFKLRDTEAFF. The DNA of the CDR3 is TGCGCCAGCAGCTTGGATGCGTTTAAACTACGGGACACTGAAGCTTTCTTT.

This chain links TRBV29-1 with TRBJ2-3; 9 nucleotides agree with TRBD1. This CDR3 is 14 amino acids long. Germline CDR1 and CDR2: SQVTM and ANQGSEA. V was clipped by 4 bases and J by 2 bases; unmatched bases: 4. The CDR3 here is CSVARTGATDTQYF. The CDR3 region has the DNA TGCAGCGTTGCGAGGACAGGGGCCACAGATACGCAGTATTTT.

The CDR3 region has the DNA TGCGCCAGCAGCTTGGCGGGACTAGCGGGGAGCGAGCAGTACTTC. Protein: CASSLAGLAGSEQYF. The gene calls are TRBV5-1 and TRBJ2-1, with 13 bases matching TRBD2. The J call may be faulty, since TRBJ2-7 better matches the DNA end. The CDR3 length is 15 residues. The V gene's germline CDR1 is SGHRS and CDR2 YFSETQ.

This clonotype came up a few times. The V and J genes are TRBV10-3 and TRBJ2-4, with D maybe TRBD2 (5 bases). The DNA end lines up better with TRBJ2-5; the J call may be wrong. Germline assignment: CDR1 ENHRY and CDR2 SYGVKD. The CDR3 runs to 16 residues. DNA of the CDR3: TGTGCCATCAGTGAGTCGAAGACGGCTAGCACAGAGACCCAGTACTTC. It encodes CAISESKTASTETQYF.

This clonotype was seen a handful of times. The chain joins TRBV29-1 to TRBJ2-1; 12 bases agree with TRBD2. The germline gives CDR1 SQVTM, CDR2 ANQGSEA. J gave up 7 bases and V 3 bases, and 7 bases lay outside the gene matches. This CDR3 is built from 15 residues. CDR3 region: CSVDGTSGRLNEQFF. Here the CDR3 DNA reads TGCAGCGTTGACGGGACTAGCGGGCGGTTGAATGAGCAGTTCTTC.

This CDR3 is CASSQQPEETQYF. CDR3 nucleotides: TGCGCCAGCAGCCAACAGCCCGAAGAGACCCAGTACTTC. V usage is TRBV4-1 and J usage is TRBJ2-5; D is unclear. The CDR3 totals 13 residues. V was cut by 2 bases and J by 3 bases, with 7 bases left in between. Germline V gives CDR1 MGHRA, CDR2 YSYEKL.

About this clonotype: The junction differs from germline at one of its ends, possibly a read error. This chain joins TRBV12-3 or TRBV12-4 and TRBJ1-3; possibly TRBD1 for D (6 bases). This CDR3 is built from 21 residues. The CDR3 protein is CASSPRGGWGTPKDPGNTVYF. Here the CDR3 DNA reads TGTGCCAGCAGTCCCCGTGGGGGATGGGGGACACCTAAGGACCCTGGAAACACCGTATATTTT.

This clonotype was seen only a few times. The chain carries TRBV15 and TRBJ2-1, with 9 bases matching TRBD1. This CDR3 spans 15 amino acids. The germline gives CDR1 LNHNV, CDR2 YYDKDF (reference sequence). J lost 7 bases, V lost 5 bases, and 9 bases had no gene match. CDR3 in DNA: TGTGCCACCAGCGCCCGGGACAGGGCTAAGAATGAGCAGTTCTTC. Amino acids: CATSARDRAKNEQFF.

The V and J genes are TRBV12-3 or TRBV12-4 and TRBJ2-4; D is uncertain. This CDR3 is built from 14 residues. With 5 bases removed from V and 6 bases from J, the gap between germline ends came to 14 bases. CDR3 sequence reads: CASSPHSNGNIQYF. Written as DNA, the CDR3 is TGTGCCAGCAGTCCCCACAGCAACGGAAACATTCAGTACTTC.

This clonotype was observed a few times. The chain has TRBV20-1 and TRBJ2-3; D remains unclear. This CDR3 is built from 12 residues. Per the germline V gene, CDR1 is DFQATT and CDR2 is SNEGSKA (reference sequence). V lost 4 bases, J lost 0 bases, and 5 bases lay in between. The CDR3 reads CSAKSSTDTQYF. For the CDR3, the DNA is TGCAGTGCTAAGTCTAGCACAGATACGCAGTATTTT.

This clonotype was recorded once. V and J are TRBV29-1 and TRBJ1-1, with 9 bases lining up with TRBD1. The CDR3 runs to 15 residues. Germline CDR1 reads SQVTM; CDR2 reads ANQGSEA. The V gene end was trimmed by 4 bases and the J gene end by 4 bases; junction bases not matched to a gene: 10. CDR3 bases: TGCAGCGTTGGGAAGGGTCGACAGGGGGTCACTGAAGCTTTCTTT. It is translated as CSVGKGRQGVTEAFF.

The chain carries TRBV7-9 and TRBJ1-1, with D maybe TRBD1 (6 bases). CDR1 and CDR2 (germline): SEHNR, FQNEAQ (reference sequence). This CDR3 region has 15 residues. V lost 4 bases and J 1 base, leaving 13 bases between the germline ends. DNA of the CDR3: TGTGCCAGCAGCTCTTTACAGGGAGCGAACACTGAAGCTTTCTTT. Encoded protein: CASSSLQGANTEAFF. The full variable domain, in which reference TRBV7-9 and TRBJ1-1 provide the parts outside the CDR3, is DTGVSQNPRHKITKRGQNVTFRCDPISEHNRLYWYRQTLGQGPEFLTYFQNEAQLEKSRLLSDRFSAERPKGSFSTLEIQRTEQGDSAMYLCASSSLQGANTEAFFGQGTRLTVV.

This chain uses TRBV29-1 with TRBJ2-7; TRBD1 matches at 9 bases. After removal of 7 bases from V and 6 bases from J, the junction contained 10 bases not matched to a gene. Germline V CDR1 and CDR2: SQVTM, ANQGSEA. The CDR3 loop spans 13 amino acids. Written as DNA, the CDR3 is TGCAGCGCCGAGGCGGGACAGGGTCGCGAGCAGTACTTC. It codes for CSAEAGQGREQYF.

The chain combines TRBV7-8 with TRBJ2-1, with TRBD2 matching over 12 bases. CDR3 length equals 17 residues. Germline-derived CDR1 and CDR2 are SGHVS and FQNEAQ. The V and J ends lost 2 bases and 10 bases, in that order; junction bases with no gene match: 12. The CDR3 loop is CASSLLKSGLAGREQFF. The CDR3, as DNA: TGTGCCAGCAGCTTACTTAAGTCCGGACTAGCGGGACGGGAGCAGTTCTTC.